These 30 T cell receptor beta chains were all obtained from the same sample, sequenced in a study of cytomegalovirus exposure and HLA in healthy donors. This PCR relied on a set of 60 Vbeta primers and 13 Jbeta primers. This table comes from immunoSEQ multiplex PCR, and its TCRdb copy is limited to in-frame clones, with some not included. The data show just over 200,000 clones, 80% to 85% seen once. Input material: PBMCs. The receptors were gathered from a woman in her thirties or forties in good health and CMV-seronegative.

This clone was detected a few times. V is TRBV25-1 and J is TRBJ2-6; D is unresolved. Germline V CDR1 and CDR2: MGHDK, SYGVNS. CDR3 length: 13 amino acids. Trimming shortened V by 0 bases and J by 9 bases, and 6 bases separated the two germline ends. For the CDR3, the DNA is TGTGCCAGCAGTGAATACTCCGTCAACGTCCTGACTTTC. Translating gives CASSEYSVNVLTF.

The CDR3 here is CASSVGAGAQSNEQFF. As DNA, the CDR3 is TGTGCCAGCAGCGTAGGGGCGGGGGCTCAGTCCAATGAGCAGTTCTTC. The V call is TRBV9, the J call TRBJ2-1; a possible D gene is TRBD2 (7 bases). CDR3 length: 16 residues. V was pared by 0 bases and J by 6 bases, with 16 bases between. Germline V lookup: CDR1 SGDLS, CDR2 YYNGEE.

The J gene is TRBJ1-5, the V gene TRBV19; 12 bases line up with TRBD1. Germline-derived CDR1 and CDR2 are LNHDA and SQIVND (reference sequence). J lost 6 bases, V lost 8 bases, and 11 bases had no gene match. The CDR3 length is 16 residues. CDR3 sequence: CASRFSGQGAAQPQHF. The CDR3 DNA follows: TGTGCCAGTCGATTTTCGGGACAGGGGGCGGCTCAGCCCCAGCATTTT.

This chain joins TRBV5-6 and TRBJ2-1; D is undetermined. The ends were cut back, 1 base at V and 5 bases at J, with 7 bases in the middle. Germline CDR1 reads SGHDT; CDR2 reads YYEEEE. The length of the CDR3 is 13 residues. The CDR3 here is CASSLYTDNEQFF. For the CDR3, the DNA is TGTGCCAGCAGCTTGTATACGGACAATGAGCAGTTCTTC. Supplemented by reference TRBV5-6 and TRBJ2-1, the full variable domain reads DAGVTQSPTHLIKTRGQQVTLRCSPKSGHDTVSWYQQALGQGPQFIFQYYEEEERQRGNFPDRFSGHQFPNYSSELNVNALLLGDSALYLCASSLYTDNEQFFGPGTRLTVL.

The chain carries TRBV4-2 and TRBJ1-5; D might be TRBD1 (5 bases). Trimming stripped 0 bases from V and 1 base from J, with 10 bases between. The CDR3 has 16 amino acids. The germline V gene has CDR1 LGHNA and CDR2 YNFKEQ. The DNA of the CDR3 is TGTGCCAGCAGCCAAGATCAGGGTGGGAGCAATCAGCCCCAGCATTTT. Translation gives CASSQDQGGSNQPQHF.

As regards this clone: One end of the junction is discordant with germline, which a read error may explain. This specimen includes other DNA sequences encoding the same CDR3. The genes are TRBV27 and TRBJ1-1; 9 bases match TRBD1. This CDR3 has 14 amino acids. From germline, CDR1 is MNHEY and CDR2 SMNVEV (reference sequence). CDR3 in DNA: TGTGCCAGCAGTTTGGGACAGGGTTACACTGAAGCCTTCTTT. Translated: CASSLGQGYTEAFF.

The chain is built from TRBV6-6 and TRBJ2-7, with D tentatively TRBD1 (6 bases). The CDR3 sequence is 12 residues long. CDR1 and CDR2 from the germline V gene are MNHNY and SVGAGI (reference sequence). Trimming stripped 6 bases from V and 4 bases from J, with 10 bases between. Here the CDR3 reads CASRSGQYEQYF. The CDR3 DNA follows: TGTGCCAGCAGATCCGGACAGTACGAGCAGTACTTC.

The chain uses TRBV7-2 and TRBJ1-2; D may be TRBD1 (5 bases). CDR3 length: 15 amino acids. V shed 3 bases and J shed 7 bases, with 18 bases lying between them. The germline V gene has CDR1 SGHTA and CDR2 FQGNSA. In DNA, the CDR3 is TGTGCCAGCAGCTTCTTAACTACAGGAATCCGTGGCTACACCTTC. It encodes CASSFLTTGIRGYTF.

The V call is TRBV7-3, the J call TRBJ2-3, with D hard to call. Per the germline V gene, CDR1 is SGHTA and CDR2 is FQGTGA. Trimming removed 2 bases from V and 3 bases from J, with 12 bases in between. The CDR3 extends over 15 amino acids. CDR3 loop: CASSLFTGRTDTQYF. CDR3 bases: TGTGCCAGCAGCTTATTCACGGGTAGGACAGATACGCAGTATTTT.

The chain links TRBV2 to TRBJ2-1; 11 nucleotides match TRBD1. The germline V gene encodes CDR1 SNHLY and CDR2 FYNNEI. V gave up 6 bases and J gave up 7 bases; unmatched junction bases: 11. This CDR3 has 16 amino acids. As DNA, the CDR3 is TGTGCCAGCAGGGATTCCGGGACAGGGGGGCGGAATGAGCAGTTCTTC. It is translated as CASRDSGTGGRNEQFF.

The chain has TRBV15 and TRBJ2-7; 10 positions agree with TRBD1. The CDR3 sequence is 15 residues long. Trimming took 0 bases from V and 4 from J; bases not matched to a gene: 3. CDR1 and CDR2 from the germline V gene are LNHNV and YYDKDF (reference sequence). CDR3 loop: CATSREGDRGYEQYF. In nucleotides, the CDR3 is TGTGCCACCAGCAGAGAGGGGGACAGGGGTTACGAGCAGTACTTC.

The chain couples TRBV19 to TRBJ2-7; 10 bases match TRBD2. The junction had 9 bases not matched to a gene; V was cut back by 5 bases and J by 5 bases. This CDR3 spans 15 amino acids. Germline V gives CDR1 LNHDA, CDR2 SQIVND (reference sequence). In DNA form, the CDR3 reads TGTGCCAGTAGTCCGTTCGCTAGCGGGAGCGACGAGCAGTACTTC. This translates into CASSPFASGSDEQYF.

The chain employs TRBV10-1 and TRBJ2-7; 8 bases line up with TRBD2. After removal of 5 bases from V and 2 bases from J, the junction contained 14 bases not matched to a gene. This CDR3 comprises 17 residues. Germline CDR1 WNHNN, CDR2 SYGVQD (reference sequence). DNA of the CDR3: TGCGCCAGCAGTCTAGGAGTGGTAGCGGGGTACCCCTACGAGCAGTACTTC. Protein sequence: CASSLGVVAGYPYEQYF.

The rearrangement links TRBV12-5 to TRBJ1-1, with D possibly being TRBD1 (5 bases). The CDR3 has 13 residues. Per germline, CDR1 LGHNT and CDR2 FRNRAP. With 5 bases removed from V and 4 bases from J, the gap between germline ends came to 11 bases. The CDR3 sequence: CASGVTGGTEAFF. The CDR3 bases are TGTGCTAGTGGTGTGACCGGGGGCACTGAAGCTTTCTTT.

The chain recombines TRBV21-1 with TRBJ2-1; the table's D call of TRBD2 was not tested on the DNA. TRBV21-1 is a recognized pseudogene. The CDR3 extends over 22 amino acids. The CDR3 DNA reads as TGTGCCAGCAGCAAAATTCTGGGATTAGTTAGCGGGAGAGTTGGCTCCTACAATGAGCAGTTCTTC. Protein sequence: CASSKILGLVSGRVGSYNEQFF.

The V and J genes are TRBV2 and TRBJ2-1; perhaps TRBD1 as D (5 bases). CDR3 length: 15 residues. The V gene's germline CDR1 is SNHLY and CDR2 FYNNEI. V lost 4 bases and J lost 3, with 13 bases in between. The CDR3 spells CASSGQNLIYNEQFF. Written as DNA, the CDR3 is TGTGCCAGCAGTGGACAGAACCTTATCTACAATGAGCAGTTCTTC.

This chain joins TRBV18 and TRBJ2-1, with TRBD2 identical over 11 bases. CDR3 length: 15 residues. Per the germline V gene, CDR1 is KGHSH and CDR2 is LQKENI. The trim removed 6 bases at V and 6 bases at J, leaving 7 bases unmatched. As DNA, the CDR3 is TGTGCCAGCTCGTCTCTAGCGGGAGGTAGCAATGAGCAGTTCTTC. Encoded protein: CASSSLAGGSNEQFF.

The rearrangement uses TRBV5-5 and TRBJ2-3; 12 bases are shared with TRBD2. Losses at the gene ends were 4 bases for V and 5 bases for J; bases not matched to a gene: 8. The germline V gene encodes CDR1 SGHKS and CDR2 YYEKEE (reference sequence). CDR3 length equals 16 residues. The CDR3 region has the DNA TGTGCCAGCAGCCCCCGACTAGCGGGAGTAGTAGATACGCAGTATTTT. Its protein is CASSPRLAGVVDTQYF.

The V call is TRBV6-1, the J call TRBJ2-2; D perhaps matches TRBD1 (6 bases). CDR3 length: 16 amino acids. The V end lost 2 bases, the J end lost 4 bases, and 14 bases lay between the germline ends. Germline CDR1 is MNHNS and CDR2 is SASEGT. In DNA, the CDR3 is TGTGCCAGCAGTGAAAACGACAGGAGACCCACCGGGGAGCTGTTTTTT. Its protein is CASSENDRRPTGELFF.

The chain uses TRBV6-4 and TRBJ2-3, with 8 bases fitting TRBD2. Losses at the gene ends were 5 bases for V and 1 base for J; bases not matched to a gene: 5. Germline V gene lookup returns CDR1 MRHNA and CDR2 SNTAGT. The CDR3 is 15 amino acids. The CDR3 DNA reads TGTGCCAGCAGTAGGAGAGCGGGAGGCACAGATACGCAGTATTTT. This encodes CASSRRAGGTDTQYF.

The chain employs TRBV19 and TRBJ1-1; a possible D gene is TRBD1 (5 bases). The CDR3 loop spans 16 amino acids. Germline CDR1 and CDR2: LNHDA and SQIVND (reference sequence). Trimming removed 4 bases from V and 5 bases from J, with 20 bases in between. CDR3 amino acids: CASSTRFGRSGTEAFF. The CDR3 DNA reads as TGTGCCAGTAGTACCCGTTTCGGTCGTTCAGGGACTGAAGCTTTCTTT.

CDR3 loop: CASSMMGAGGNTIYF. CDR3 DNA sequence: TGTGCCAGTAGTATGATGGGGGCTGGTGGAAACACCATATATTTT. The chain is built from TRBV19 and TRBJ1-3; possible D gene TRBD1, 6 bases. Trimming left V 3 bases short and J 3 bases short, with 12 bases between. CDR1 and CDR2 (germline): LNHDA, SQIVND (reference sequence). CDR3 length: 15 amino acids.

The table lists this clone with a count of one. V and J are TRBV7-2 and TRBJ2-3; TRBD1 matches at 7 bases. With V trimmed by 2 bases and J by 0 bases, 5 bases remained unmatched. The length of the CDR3 is 16 residues. Germline V gene sequence: CDR1 SGHTA, CDR2 FQGNSA. CDR3 region: CASSLSGTASTDTQYF. The CDR3 DNA sequence: TGTGCCAGCAGCTTATCCGGGACAGCTAGCACAGATACGCAGTATTTT.

V usage is TRBV7-9 and J usage is TRBJ2-7; D perhaps matches TRBD2 (7 bases). Looked up from germline, CDR1 is SEHNR and CDR2 is FQNEAQ (reference sequence). This CDR3 spans 16 amino acids. Trimming took 6 bases from V and 0 from J, leaving 18 bases between them. The CDR3 spells CASRTATGGTSYEQYF. The DNA of the CDR3 is TGTGCCAGCAGAACCGCCACGGGGGGCACCTCCTACGAGCAGTACTTC.

This clone was observed a few times. The chain combines TRBV13 with TRBJ1-1; D unclear. V was clipped by 5 bases and J by 5 bases, with 9 bases between them. This CDR3 is 12 amino acids long. Germline V lookup: CDR1 PRHDT, CDR2 FYEKMQ (reference sequence). CDR3 residues: CASSLSETEAFF. The DNA for the CDR3 is TGTGCCAGCAGCCTCTCGGAGACTGAAGCTTTCTTT. The variable domain in full, with the rest retrieved from reference TRBV13 and TRBJ1-1, is AAGVIQSPRHLIKEKRETATLKCYPIPRHDTVYWYQQGPGQDPQFLISFYEKMQSDKGSIPDRFSAQQFSDYHSELNMSSLELGDSALYFCASSLSETEAFFGQGTRLTVV.

The J gene is TRBJ2-1, the V gene TRBV5-1; 12 nucleotides match TRBD2. The CDR3 extends over 16 amino acids. After removal of 3 bases from V and 0 bases from J, the junction contained 1 base not matched to a gene. CDR1 and CDR2 (germline): SGHRS, YFSETQ. The CDR3 coding sequence is TGCGCCAGCAGCTCGACTAGCGGGAGCTCCTACAATGAGCAGTTCTTC. Protein product: CASSSTSGSSYNEQFF.

The rearrangement uses TRBV7-9 and TRBJ1-5, with 7 bases identical to TRBD1. Trimming removed 0 bases from V and 3 bases from J; junction bases left unmatched: 2. The CDR3 spans 15 residues. CDR1 is SEHNR and CDR2 is FQNEAQ in the germline V gene (reference sequence). The DNA of the CDR3 is TGTGCCAGCAGCTTAGCACAGGGGATCAATCAGCCCCAGCATTTT. Protein: CASSLAQGINQPQHF.

This clone came up a few times. The chain uses TRBV10-3 and TRBJ1-6; 8 nucleotides agree with TRBD1. This CDR3 is 15 amino acids long. The V gene's germline CDR1 is ENHRY and CDR2 SYGVKD. V gave up 6 bases and J gave up 5 bases; unmatched junction bases: 6. This chain's CDR3 is CAIRWTGSDNSPLHF. The CDR3, as DNA: TGTGCCATCAGATGGACAGGGAGTGATAATTCACCCCTCCACTTT.

Here the CDR3 DNA reads TGTGCCAGCAGCCAGGACAGGGGGCTGGAGGGCTACACCTTC. Its protein product is CASSQDRGLEGYTF. This chain links TRBV2 with TRBJ1-2; 11 positions agree with TRBD1. CDR1 and CDR2 from the germline V gene are SNHLY and FYNNEI. Trimming at V came to 6 bases and at J to 8 bases, leaving 8 bases not matched to a gene. The CDR3 loop spans 14 amino acids.

The chain uses TRBV4-1 and TRBJ2-3, with 8 positions matching TRBD2. The CDR3 sequence is 15 residues long. V was pared by 1 base and J by 5 bases, with 5 bases of the junction left unmatched. Germline loops: CDR1 MGHRA, CDR2 YSYEKL. The chain's CDR3 is CASSQGRLAGDTQYF. The CDR3 DNA reads as TGCGCCAGCAGCCAAGGTCGGCTAGCGGGAGATACGCAGTATTTT.